These 9 T cell receptor beta chains share one sample of origin, sequenced in a study of T cell changes during pregnancy in multiple sclerosis. Measured with immunoSEQ multiplex PCR; TCRdb has only the in-frame clones, and not every one. The sample shows about 36,000 clones, around 91% of them seen only once. The sequencing here drew on CD8+ T cells from peripheral blood mononuclear cells, taken in the third trimester of pregnancy. These receptors were obtained from a female donor with multiple sclerosis, enrolled in a pregnancy study.

This sequence joins TRBV13 and TRBJ2-3; 8 bases fit TRBD2. The V gene's germline CDR1 is PRHDT and CDR2 FYEKMQ (reference sequence). With V trimmed by 11 bases and J by 6 bases, 13 bases remained unmatched. The CDR3 has 14 residues. CDR3 loop: CAGERSGAPDTQYF. The CDR3 region has the DNA TGTGCCGGAGAGCGTAGCGGGGCACCCGATACGCAGTATTTT.

The chain combines TRBV5-1 with TRBJ2-3; 7 bases map to TRBD2. Germline CDR1 reads SGHRS; CDR2 reads YFSETQ. The CDR3 has 17 amino acids. Trimming removed 0 bases from V and 2 bases from J; junction bases left unmatched: 9. The DNA for the CDR3 is TGCGCCAGCAGCTTGGAAGGCTTAGCGGGTTTCACAGATACGCAGTATTTT. Residues: CASSLEGLAGFTDTQYF.

V is TRBV4-3 and J is TRBJ1-5; D possibly corresponds to TRBD1 (5 bases). The CDR3 consists of 18 residues. The V and J ends lost 0 bases and 2 bases respectively, with 17 bases between them. The germline V gene encodes CDR1 LGHNA and CDR2 YSLEER. The CDR3, as DNA: TGCGCCAGCAGCCAAGATAGTGCAGGGCGGTTCGGCAATCAGCCCCAGCATTTT. Translation: CASSQDSAGRFGNQPQHF.

CDR3 DNA: TGTGCCAGCAGTTTCGCGACAGGGGGAGAAGCTTTCTTT. It specifies CASSFATGGEAFF. The chain employs TRBV7-2 and TRBJ1-1, with 9 bases identical to TRBD1. Looked up from germline, CDR1 is SGHTA and CDR2 is FQGNSA. V was pared by 6 bases and J by 8 bases, with 7 bases of the junction left unmatched. This CDR3 has 13 residues.

The rearrangement uses TRBV2 and TRBJ1-4; 12 bases are a match to TRBD1. The CDR3 has 18 amino acids. The germline CDR1 and CDR2 sequences are SNHLY and FYNNEI. J gave up 2 bases and V 6 bases, and 10 bases lay outside the gene matches. CDR3 DNA: TGTGCCAGCAGCCCCGACCGGGGACAGGGGGCCACTAATGAAAAACTGTTTTTT. Its protein product is CASSPDRGQGATNEKLFF.

The chain has TRBV5-5 and TRBJ1-2; D call uncertain. Germline V gene lookup returns CDR1 SGHKS and CDR2 YYEKEE (reference sequence). The CDR3 extends over 12 amino acids. Trimming removed 0 bases from V and 7 bases from J, with 7 bases in between. The CDR3 DNA reads as TGTGCCAGCAGCTTGGCAGGATTTGGCTACACCTTC. As protein: CASSLAGFGYTF.

The chain combines TRBV6-5 with TRBJ2-1; D possibly corresponds to TRBD2 (6 bases). The germline V and J ends were trimmed by 2 bases and 5 bases, with 13 bases remaining between them. CDR1 is MNHEY and CDR2 is SVGAGI in the germline V gene. The CDR3 covers 15 residues. The CDR3, as DNA: TGTGCCAGCAGTTACGGAGTAGCGGTAGACAATGAGCAGTTCTTC. It specifies CASSYGVAVDNEQFF.

DNA of the CDR3: TGTGCCAGCAGTTACCCTCCACTCACTAGCACAGATACGCAGTATTTT. Residues: CASSYPPLTSTDTQYF. The chain is built from TRBV6-6 and TRBJ2-3; D remains unclear. The CDR3 is made up of 16 amino acids. CDR1 and CDR2 (germline): MNHNY, SVGAGI (reference sequence). V lost 2 bases and J 0 bases, leaving 12 bases between the germline ends.

A single count supports this clone. The chain employs TRBV4-1 and TRBJ2-3, with 9 bases identical to TRBD1. Trimming at V came to 3 bases and at J to 4 bases, leaving 8 bases not matched to a gene. Germline CDR1 reads MGHRA; CDR2 reads YSYEKL. The CDR3 covers 16 residues. CDR3 sequence: CASSHLPGQGPDTQYF. In DNA form, the CDR3 reads TGCGCCAGCAGCCATCTTCCGGGACAGGGCCCAGATACGCAGTATTTT.